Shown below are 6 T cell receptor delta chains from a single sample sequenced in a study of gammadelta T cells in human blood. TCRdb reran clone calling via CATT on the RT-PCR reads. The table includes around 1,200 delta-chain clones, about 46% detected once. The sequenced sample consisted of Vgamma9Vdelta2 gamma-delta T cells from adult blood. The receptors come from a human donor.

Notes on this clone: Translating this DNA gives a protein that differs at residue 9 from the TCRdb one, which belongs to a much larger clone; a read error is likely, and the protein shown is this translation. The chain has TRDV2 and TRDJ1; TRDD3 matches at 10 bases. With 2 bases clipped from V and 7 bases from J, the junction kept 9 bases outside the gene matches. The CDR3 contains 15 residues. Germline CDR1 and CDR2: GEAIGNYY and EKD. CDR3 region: CACDKLGDAFGKLIF. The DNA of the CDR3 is TGTGCCTGTGACAAACTGGGGGATGCATTTGGTAAACTCATCTTT.

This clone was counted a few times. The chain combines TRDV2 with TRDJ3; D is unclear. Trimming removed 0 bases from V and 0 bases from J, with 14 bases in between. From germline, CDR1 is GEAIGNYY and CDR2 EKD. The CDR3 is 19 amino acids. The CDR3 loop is CACDTAEVGRSWDTRQMFF. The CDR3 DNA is TGTGCCTGTGACACCGCTGAAGTTGGGCGCTCCTGGGACACCCGACAGATGTTTTTC.

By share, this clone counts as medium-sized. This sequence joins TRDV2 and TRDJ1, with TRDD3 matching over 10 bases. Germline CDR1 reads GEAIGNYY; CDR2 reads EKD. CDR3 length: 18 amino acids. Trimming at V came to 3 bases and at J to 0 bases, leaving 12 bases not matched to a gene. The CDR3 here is CACDSLGDGAKYTDKLIF. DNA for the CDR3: TGTGCCTGTGACTCACTGGGGGATGGGGCCAAGTACACCGATAAACTCATCTTT.

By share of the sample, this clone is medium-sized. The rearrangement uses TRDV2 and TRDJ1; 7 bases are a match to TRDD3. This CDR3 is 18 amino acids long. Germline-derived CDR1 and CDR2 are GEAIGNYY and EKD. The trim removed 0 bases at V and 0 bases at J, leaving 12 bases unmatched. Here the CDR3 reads CACDTLLGYRKYTDKLIF. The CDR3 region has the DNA TGTGCCTGTGACACCTTACTGGGATACCGAAAGTACACCGATAAACTCATCTTT.

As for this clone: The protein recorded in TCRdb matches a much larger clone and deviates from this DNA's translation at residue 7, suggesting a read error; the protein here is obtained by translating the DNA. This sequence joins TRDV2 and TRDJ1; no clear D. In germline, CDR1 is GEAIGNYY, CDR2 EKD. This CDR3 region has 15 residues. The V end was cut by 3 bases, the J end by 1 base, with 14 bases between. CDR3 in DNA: TGTGCCTGTGACTCTCTTTCTACGAGCACCGATAAACTCATCTTT. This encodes CACDSLSTSTDKLIF.

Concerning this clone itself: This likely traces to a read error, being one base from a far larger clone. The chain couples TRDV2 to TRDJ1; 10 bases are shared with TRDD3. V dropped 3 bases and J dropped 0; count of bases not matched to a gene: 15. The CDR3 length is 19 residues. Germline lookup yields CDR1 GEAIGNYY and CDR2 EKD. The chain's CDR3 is CACDGLIMLGDKYTDKLIF. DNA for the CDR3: TGTGCCTGTGACGGTCTAATTATGCTGGGGGATAAGTACACCGATAAACTCATCTTT.